The entry that follows covers one T cell receptor (beta chain) sequence. Its target is not known. The entry originates in a study of lymphopenia after photon versus proton radiotherapy. Whole-study findings and limits: After lymphocyte nadir, photon-treated repertoires showed oligoclonal expansion, especially CD8+ Temra.

Germline-derived CDR1 and CDR2 are SGHTA and FQGTGA. The CDR3 has 13 residues. The V segment lost 5 bases and the J segment 5 bases; nucleotides outside the gene matches: 5. TCRdb keeps only in-frame clones here, not all; method: immunoSEQ multiplex PCR. The sample has tens of thousands of clones, around 90% seen once. The V gene is TRBV7-3, the J gene TRBJ1-1; 7 positions agree with TRBD1. The sequencing used peripheral blood, collected from a patient treated with photon-based radiotherapy. The sequence came from a woman aged 70-85 years with pancreatic cancer. This CDR3 is CASSPGGRTEAFF. CDR3 coding DNA: TGTGCCAGCAGCCCAGGGGGAAGGACTGAAGCTTTCTTT.